This TCR beta chain is drawn from a study of T cell repertoires in cytomegalovirus infection. Overall study: Selected CMV epitopes included recently identified HLA-C-restricted ones as well as well-studied HLA-B-restricted ones. General study results and limits: Individuals carrying CMV plus the relevant HLA were identified by cumulative frequency of public TCR beta families. HLA-C-restricted, CMV-specific TCR beta clonotypes were dominant ex vivo.

CDR1 and CDR2 from the germline V gene are MDHEN and SYDVKM. This CDR3 has 14 residues. V shed 5 bases and J shed 2 bases, with 12 bases lying between them. This clonotype has more than one count but fewer than ten. Its specificity is not known. TCRdb re-called the reads through MiXCR, storing one row per CDR3 protein. The sample contains approximately 990,000 distinct CDR3 sequences, around a third of which appear only once. Sequenced here: cultured CD8+ T cells from PBMCs, sampled from culture after CMV antigen stimulation. The chain recombines TRBV28 with TRBJ1-1; no firm D call. The origin of this receptor is a human donor in good health (CMV status not recorded). Some clones in this sample may be carry-over from other donors' samples. CDR3 nucleotide sequence: TGTGCCAGCAGTCCCCGACGAGTTAACACTGAAGCTTTCTTT. It encodes CASSPRRVNTEAFF.